These 13 T cell receptor beta chains were all obtained from the same sample, sequenced in a study of T cells in women clearing cervical HPV infection. The data were produced by immunoSEQ multiplex PCR, yet TCRdb's version contains in-frame clones alone and is incomplete. Here the sample table reports around 23,000 clones. Sequenced input: blood buffy coat. The receptor set was obtained from a woman aged 18 to 75 with a cervical HPV16 infection that either progressed to CIN3+ or cleared (not recorded which).

Notes on this clone: The CDR3 end lies 3 residues beyond the end of the read and is filled in from the germline J gene. The chain carries TRBV30 and TRBJ1-2, with TRBD1 as a possible D gene (6 bases). Germline CDR1 and CDR2: GTSNPN and SVGIG (reference sequence). The CDR3 contains 13 residues. The CDR3 region is CAWTSGGAYDYTF. The covered CDR3 bases are TGTGCCTGGACCTCGGGGGGCGCGTACGAC.

A word on this clone: The CDR3 extends 3 residues past the end of the read, so its final part is completed from the germline J gene. The chain has TRBV5-1 and TRBJ2-3; 8 positions agree with TRBD2. The CDR3 spans 16 residues. Per germline, CDR1 SGHRS and CDR2 YFSETQ. The trim removed 4 bases at V and 0 bases at J, leaving 7 bases unmatched. The CDR3 protein is CASSKYGGGSTDTQYF. The CDR3 DNA, read in part, is TGCGCCAGCAGCAAGTACGGGGGGGGAAGCACAGATACG.

With respect to this clone: The CDR3 end lies 3 residues beyond the end of the read and is filled in from the germline J gene. The rearrangement uses TRBV5-1 and TRBJ2-1, with TRBD2 as a possible D gene (6 bases). CDR1 is SGHRS, CDR2 YFSETQ, per germline. CDR3 size: 16 residues. The V end lost 4 bases, the J end lost 9 bases, and 23 bases lay between the germline ends. CDR3 loop: CASSPYSGTERSEQFF. The DNA read from the CDR3 is TGCGCCAGCAGCCCCTATAGCGGAACCGAACGGAGTGAG.

Turning to this clone: The CDR3 end is not reached by the read, which stops 3 residues before it; the germline J gene fills it in. This chain links TRBV19 with TRBJ2-7, with 9 bases that match TRBD2. Germline values: CDR1 LNHDA, CDR2 SQIVND (reference sequence). Trimming removed 2 bases from V and 2 bases from J; junction bases left unmatched: 1. CDR3 size: 14 residues. CDR3 sequence reads: CASSISGGPYEQYF. The covered CDR3 bases are TGTGCCAGTAGTATAAGCGGGGGGCCCTACGAG. The full variable domain, rest sourced from reference TRBV19 and TRBJ2-7, is DGGITQSPKYLFRKEGQNVTLSCEQNLNHDAMYWYRQDPGQGLRLIYYSQIVNDFQKGDIAEGYSVSREKKESFPLTVTSAQKNPTAFYLCASSISGGPYEQYFGPGTRLTVT.

This chain's CDR3 is CASSLGTENQPQHF. Incomplete CDR3 DNA: TGTGCCAGCAGCTTAGGGACAGAAAATCAGCCC. V gene TRBV7-6 combines with J gene TRBJ1-5; a weak D match, TRBD1 (6 bases). Coverage ceases 3 residues before the CDR3 finishes, and the germline J gene fills in the end. Germline values: CDR1 SGHVS, CDR2 FNYEAQ. This CDR3 comprises 14 residues. The germline V and J ends were trimmed by 1 base and 4 bases, with 8 bases remaining between them.

A word on this clone: The DNA ends 3 residues before the CDR3 does, and the rest of the CDR3 is filled in from the germline J gene. This rearrangement joins TRBV7-6 to TRBJ2-7, with no clear D. V lost 2 bases to trimming and J lost 0 bases, with 14 bases between them. Germline assignment: CDR1 SGHVS and CDR2 FNYEAQ. CDR3 length equals 16 residues. The CDR3 DNA, read in part, is TGTGCCAGCAGCTTAATGGTTGGGCAGATCTCCTACGAG. It is translated as CASSLMVGQISYE. The entire CDR3 protein reads CASSLMVGQISYEQYF. The complete variable domain, with remaining parts taken from reference TRBV7-6 and TRBJ2-7, reads GAGVSQSPRYKVTKRGQDVALRCDPISGHVSLYWYRQALGQGPEFLTYFNYEAQQDKSGLPNDRFSAERPEGSISTLTIQRTEQRDSAMYRCASSLMVGQISYEQYFGPGTRLTVT.

As for this clone: Read sequence stops 3 residues before the CDR3 end, and the germline J gene provides the missing end. The chain carries TRBV5-1 and TRBJ1-4; 7 nucleotides agree with TRBD1. This CDR3 region has 15 residues. V was clipped by 1 base and J by 8 bases; unmatched bases: 8. The germline V gene encodes CDR1 SGHRS and CDR2 YFSETQ. The CDR3 region is CASSLTTGRREKLFF. The CDR3 bases that were read are TGCGCCAGCAGCTTGACGACAGGGCGAAGGGAAAAA.

A word on this clone: The CDR3 is cut off 3 residues early in the read; its end comes from the germline J gene. The chain has TRBV12-3 or TRBV12-4 and TRBJ2-7, with a possible D match to TRBD1 (5 bases). The CDR3 loop spans 12 amino acids. The V end lost 9 bases, the J end lost 4 bases, and 13 bases lay between the germline ends. This CDR3 is CASGAGRYEQYF. The CDR3 bases that were read are TGTGCCAGTGGGGCAGGGCGATACGAG.

CDR3 in amino acids: CASSQDRRAGGYNEQFF. The CDR3 DNA, read in part, is TGCGCCAGCAGCCAAGATCGTAGGGCAGGGGGCTACAATGAG. The chain links TRBV4-1 to TRBJ2-1; TRBD1 matches 7 bases. The read ends 3 residues before the CDR3 terminus; that terminus is restored from the germline J gene. CDR3 length: 17 residues. CDR1 MGHRA and CDR2 YSYEKL come from the germline V gene. The J segment lost 3 bases and the V segment lost 0 bases, leaving 8 bases of the junction unmatched.

Comment on this clone: The read gets to within 3 residues of the CDR3 end, and the germline J gene fills in the rest. The J gene is TRBJ2-5, the V gene TRBV10-3; 12 nucleotides agree with TRBD2. The V and J ends lost 10 bases and 4 bases, in that order; junction bases with no gene match: 1. The CDR3 extends over 12 amino acids. CDR1 is ENHRY, CDR2 SYGVKD, per germline. The CDR3 DNA, read in part, is TGTGCCACGACTAGCGGGGGAGAGACC. This encodes CATTSGGET. The whole CDR3 is CATTSGGETQYF.

As to this clone: The read halts 3 residues ahead of the CDR3 end, with the missing end drawn from the germline J gene. The chain combines TRBV4-2 with TRBJ2-3; D is perhaps TRBD1 (6 bases). V was pared by 0 bases and J by 2 bases, with 12 bases between. CDR1 LGHNA and CDR2 YNFKEQ come from the germline V gene. There are 16 residues in the CDR3. The DNA read from the CDR3 is TGTGCCAGCAGCCAAGATCGGCAGGGGAACACAGATACG. Its protein product is CASSQDRQGNTDT. Given in full, the CDR3 is CASSQDRQGNTDTQYF.

As concerns this clone: Sequencing ends 3 residues short of the CDR3 end; the germline J gene provides the rest. The chain combines TRBV12-3 or TRBV12-4 with TRBJ2-3; D perhaps matches TRBD1 (5 bases). This CDR3 has 15 residues. With 3 bases removed from V and 2 bases from J, the gap between germline ends came to 12 bases. The sequenced part of the CDR3 DNA is TGTGCCAGCAGTTTTCCGAGACAGCACACAGATACG. Its translation is CASSFPRQHTDT. The whole CDR3 sequence reads CASSFPRQHTDTQYF.

Concerning this clone itself: From the germline J gene comes the end of the CDR3, since the read stops 3 residues before it. The chain has TRBV5-1 and TRBJ1-4; D possibly corresponds to TRBD1 (5 bases). The V gene lost 5 bases and the J gene lost 6 bases, with 14 bases spanning the gap. The CDR3 has 14 residues. From germline, CDR1 is SGHRS and CDR2 YFSETQ. The CDR3 DNA, read in part, is TGCGCCAGCAGGAAGGGGATGTTTGATGAAAAA. Translating it yields CASRKGMFDEK. The entire CDR3 protein reads CASRKGMFDEKLFF.